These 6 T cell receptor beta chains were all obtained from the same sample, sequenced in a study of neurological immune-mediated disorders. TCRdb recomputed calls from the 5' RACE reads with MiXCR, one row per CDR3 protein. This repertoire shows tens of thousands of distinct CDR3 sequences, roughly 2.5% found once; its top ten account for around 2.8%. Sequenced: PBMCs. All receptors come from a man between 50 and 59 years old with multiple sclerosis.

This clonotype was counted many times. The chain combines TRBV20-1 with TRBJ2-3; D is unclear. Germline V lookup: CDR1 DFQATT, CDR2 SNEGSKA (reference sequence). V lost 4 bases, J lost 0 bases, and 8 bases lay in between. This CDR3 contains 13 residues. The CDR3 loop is CSATHSSTDTQYF. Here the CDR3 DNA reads TGCAGTGCTACGCACTCTAGCACAGATACGCAGTATTTT.

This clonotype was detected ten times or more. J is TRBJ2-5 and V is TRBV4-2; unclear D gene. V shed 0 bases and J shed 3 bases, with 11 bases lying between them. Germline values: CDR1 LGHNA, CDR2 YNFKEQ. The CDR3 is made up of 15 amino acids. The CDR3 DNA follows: TGTGCCAGCAGCCAAGACGGGCACTTTAAAGAGACCCAGTACTTC. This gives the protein CASSQDGHFKETQYF.

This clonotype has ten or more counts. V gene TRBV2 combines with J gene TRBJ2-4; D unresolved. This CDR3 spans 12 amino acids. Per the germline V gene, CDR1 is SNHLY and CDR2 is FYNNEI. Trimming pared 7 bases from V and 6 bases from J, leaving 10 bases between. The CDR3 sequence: CASTADVNIQYF. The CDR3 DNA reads TGTGCCAGCACGGCGGACGTAAACATTCAGTACTTC.

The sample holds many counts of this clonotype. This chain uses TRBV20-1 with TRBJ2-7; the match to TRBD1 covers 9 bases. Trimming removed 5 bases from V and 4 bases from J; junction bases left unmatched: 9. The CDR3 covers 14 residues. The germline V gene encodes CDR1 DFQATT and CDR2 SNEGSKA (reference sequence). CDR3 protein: CSAGPGQGTYEQYF. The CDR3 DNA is TGCAGTGCTGGACCGGGACAGGGTACTTACGAGCAGTACTTC.

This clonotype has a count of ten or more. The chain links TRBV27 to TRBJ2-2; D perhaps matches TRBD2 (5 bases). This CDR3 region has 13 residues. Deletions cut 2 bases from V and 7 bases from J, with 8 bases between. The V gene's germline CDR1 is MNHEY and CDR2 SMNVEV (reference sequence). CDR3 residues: CASSLTRVGELFF. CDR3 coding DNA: TGTGCCAGCAGTTTAACGAGGGTCGGGGAGCTGTTTTTT.

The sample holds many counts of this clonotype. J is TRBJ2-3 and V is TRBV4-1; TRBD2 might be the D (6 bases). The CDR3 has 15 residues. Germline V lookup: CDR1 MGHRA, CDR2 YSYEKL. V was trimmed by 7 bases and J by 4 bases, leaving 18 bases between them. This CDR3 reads CASNPVPGAPDTQYF. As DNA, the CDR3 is TGCGCCAGCAACCCAGTCCCGGGAGCACCAGATACGCAGTATTTT.